These 18 T cell receptor beta chains originate from one sample sequenced in a study of T cell responses to AZD1222 COVID-19 vaccine (dated by TCRdb to the early 2020s). Library generation was performed with the immunoSEQ multiplex PCR assay. Entries here come from immuneACCESS through TCRdb and include only in-frame sequences with V and J called. Some clones fail to appear in such tables; in the studies checked, an unresolved V gene covers under half of the shortfall, and the cause of the remainder is unknown. Across this sample there are 70,000 to 95,000 clones, with roughly 90% seen only once. 4.7% of the sample goes to the ten largest clones. The time point tag for this specimen amounts to: baseline before first vaccination. This specimen's treatment or condition label, per the study, means: meningococcal conjugate vaccine given as trial control. This sample comprised peripheral blood, obtained on day 0 of MenACWY control vaccination. These receptors all stem from an adult in good health.

This chain uses TRBV18 with TRBJ2-3; the D is unclear. V was pared by 0 bases and J by 2 bases, with 9 bases between. The CDR3 loop spans 15 amino acids. Germline loops: CDR1 KGHSH, CDR2 LQKENI. The CDR3 DNA follows: TGTGCCAGCTCACCACCACTTAGCTCCACAGATACGCAGTATTTT. It encodes CASSPPLSSTDTQYF.

The rearrangement uses TRBV4-3 and TRBJ2-3, with D unclear. The CDR3 covers 15 residues. Per the germline V gene, CDR1 is LGHNA and CDR2 is YSLEER. V was cut by 1 base and J by 3 bases, with 11 bases left in between. The chain's CDR3 is CASSQGRAQTDTQYF. CDR3 coding DNA: TGCGCCAGCAGCCAAGGAAGGGCTCAAACAGATACGCAGTATTTT.

The chain recombines TRBV7-2 with TRBJ1-3; D gene uncertain. Germline loops: CDR1 SGHTA, CDR2 FQGNSA. This CDR3 contains 16 residues. Trimming took off 1 base at V and 0 bases at J, with 10 bases between the two ends. This CDR3 is CASSLGGVNSGNTIYF. The DNA for the CDR3 is TGTGCCAGCAGCTTAGGTGGAGTGAACTCTGGAAACACCATATATTTT.

The chain links TRBV14 to TRBJ1-2; 9 bases are shared with TRBD1. The J segment lost 0 bases and the V segment lost 4 bases, leaving 9 bases of the junction unmatched. The CDR3 length is 17 residues. Looked up from germline, CDR1 is SGHDN and CDR2 is FVKESK. CDR3 DNA: TGTGCCAGCAGCCCTCGGACAGGGGCCTTAGCTAACTATGGCTACACCTTC. This gives the protein CASSPRTGALANYGYTF.

CDR3 loop: CASSLGPDYRYEQYF. The CDR3 nucleotides are TGTGCCAGCAGCTTAGGCCCGGACTACCGGTACGAGCAGTACTTC. The gene calls are TRBV7-2 and TRBJ2-7; a possible D gene is TRBD2 (6 bases). V was trimmed by 1 base and J by 4 bases, leaving 14 bases between them. The CDR3 contains 15 residues. Germline CDR1 is SGHTA and CDR2 is FQGNSA.

The V and J genes are TRBV24-1 and TRBJ2-1, with TRBD2 identical over 9 bases. Per the germline V gene, CDR1 is KGHDR and CDR2 is SFDVKD. The V gene end was trimmed by 7 bases and the J gene end by 6 bases; junction bases not matched to a gene: 6. The CDR3 is 14 amino acids. The CDR3 reads CATSSMGLANEQFF. In nucleotides, the CDR3 is TGTGCCACCAGCTCGATGGGACTAGCCAATGAGCAGTTCTTC.

The gene calls are TRBV28 and TRBJ2-2; D remains unclear. Per germline, CDR1 MDHEN and CDR2 SYDVKM. This CDR3 has 12 amino acids. V was pared by 5 bases and J by 10 bases, with 11 bases between. CDR3 sequence reads: CASSLGLVELFF. CDR3 bases: TGTGCCAGCAGTCTGGGGTTAGTGGAGCTGTTTTTT.

The chain uses TRBV19 and TRBJ1-6; D ambiguous. V lost 3 bases to trimming and J lost 5 bases, with 11 bases between them. Per the germline V gene, CDR1 is LNHDA and CDR2 is SQIVND (reference sequence). The CDR3 is made up of 15 amino acids. The CDR3 region is CASSIPGTNNSPLHF. CDR3 nucleotides: TGTGCCAGTAGTATCCCGGGAACCAATAATTCACCCCTCCACTTT.

The V call is TRBV2, the J call TRBJ1-5; TRBD1 is a possible D gene (5 bases). Germline V gene sequence: CDR1 SNHLY, CDR2 FYNNEI. This CDR3 comprises 14 residues. With 1 base removed from V and 3 bases from J, the gap between germline ends came to 7 bases. The CDR3 spells CASSEGQLNQPQHF. The DNA of the CDR3 is TGTGCCAGCAGTGAAGGACAGCTCAATCAGCCCCAGCATTTT.

This clone appeared once. The rearrangement uses TRBV19 and TRBJ1-2; D is uncertain. V gave up 7 bases and J gave up 2 bases, with 14 bases separating them. CDR3 length equals 14 residues. In germline, CDR1 is LNHDA, CDR2 SQIVND (reference sequence). The CDR3, as DNA: TGTGCCAGTAAGAAAACGGGGTGGAACTATGGCTACACCTTC. As protein: CASKKTGWNYGYTF.

The table lists this clone with a count of one. The chain's CDR3 is CASSSGRLAGWSSYEQYF. The CDR3 DNA follows: TGTGCCAGCAGCTCAGGGAGACTAGCGGGGTGGAGCTCCTACGAGCAGTACTTC. The chain joins TRBV7-2 to TRBJ2-7, with 11 bases identical to TRBD2. This CDR3 is 18 amino acids long. Trimming removed 4 bases from V and 0 bases from J; junction bases left unmatched: 11. Per germline, CDR1 SGHTA and CDR2 FQGNSA.

This sequence joins TRBV28 and TRBJ1-5; 11 nucleotides line up with TRBD1. CDR1 and CDR2 from the germline V gene are MDHEN and SYDVKM. This CDR3 contains 15 residues. V lost 8 bases to trimming and J lost 4 bases; unmatched junction nucleotides: 7. CDR3 residues: CASRSGTGGNQPQHF. The CDR3 nucleotides are TGTGCCAGCCGATCCGGGACAGGGGGGAATCAGCCCCAGCATTTT.

The rearrangement joins TRBV18 to TRBJ1-4; 9 bases agree with TRBD1. With V trimmed by 2 bases and J by 8 bases, 6 bases remained unmatched. From germline, CDR1 is KGHSH and CDR2 LQKENI. The CDR3 spans 15 residues. The CDR3 is CASSPTGGAREKLFF. In DNA form, the CDR3 reads TGTGCCAGCTCACCAACAGGGGGCGCAAGAGAAAAACTGTTTTTT.

This chain joins TRBV7-2 and TRBJ2-7, with 7 bases matching TRBD2. This CDR3 is built from 13 residues. From germline, CDR1 is SGHTA and CDR2 FQGNSA. V was pared by 3 bases and J by 4 bases, with 3 bases of the junction left unmatched. The CDR3, as DNA: TGTGCCAGCAGCTTGACCGGGAGGTACGAGCAGTACTTC. Encoded protein: CASSLTGRYEQYF.

V is TRBV4-1 and J is TRBJ1-2, with 7 bases fitting TRBD1. Germline-derived CDR1 and CDR2 are MGHRA and YSYEKL. This CDR3 has 16 residues. V lost 1 base, J lost 2 bases, and 7 bases stayed unmatched. This CDR3 reads CASSQAQQGFNYGYTF. As DNA, the CDR3 is TGCGCCAGCAGCCAAGCGCAACAGGGGTTCAACTATGGCTACACCTTC.

V and J are TRBV28 and TRBJ2-1; TRBD1 matches 10 bases. The CDR3 is made up of 12 amino acids. Per the germline V gene, CDR1 is MDHEN and CDR2 is SYDVKM. The CDR3 region is CGSGQGVDEQFF. CDR3 in DNA: TGTGGGAGTGGACAGGGGGTTGATGAGCAGTTCTTC.

This clone was detected once. V is TRBV6-6 and J is TRBJ1-2; D is ambiguous. Germline V CDR1 and CDR2: MNHNY, SVGAGI (reference sequence). The CDR3 runs 12 residues. Deletions cut 5 bases from V and 6 bases from J, with 10 bases between. The CDR3 region is CASSNSRDGYTF. The CDR3 DNA is TGTGCCAGCAGTAATTCGAGGGATGGCTACACCTTC.

V usage is TRBV18 and J usage is TRBJ2-7, with D perhaps matching TRBD2 (6 bases). V gave up 1 base and J gave up 0 bases, with 10 bases separating them. The length of the CDR3 is 15 residues. Germline loops: CDR1 KGHSH, CDR2 LQKENI. CDR3 protein: CASSPLEGSSYEQYF. CDR3 nucleotides: TGTGCCAGCTCACCACTGGAGGGGAGCTCCTACGAGCAGTACTTC.